A selection of T cell receptor beta chains follows, all from one sample in a study of Ad26.COV2.S vaccination and SARS-CoV-2 variants. The data were produced by immunoSEQ multiplex PCR, yet TCRdb's version contains in-frame clones alone and is incomplete. The sample gives roughly 380,000 clones, around 87% of which show up once; approximately 4% is in the top ten. The source material was peripheral blood, sampled in a trial of Ad26.COV2.S vaccine versus placebo. These receptors were collected from a person aged 18 to 65 who received the Ad26.COV2.S COVID-19 vaccine or a placebo. Both conserved end residues are part of each CDR3. The D gene is left open where the match is weak. Clone size is given for some rows only: seen once, a few or many times, or a class if the clone is expanded.

j_gene: TRBJ2-6
d_gene: TRBD1
abundance: .
v_gene: TRBV19
CDR3aa: CASGQGARGANVLTF
CDR3nt: TGTGCCAGTGGACAGGGGGCGAGAGGGGCCAACGTCCTGACTTTC

j_gene: TRBJ1-5
d_gene: .
abundance: .
v_gene: TRBV6-2/TRBV6-3
CDR3aa: CASSYSGSQPQHF
CDR3nt: TGTGCCAGCAGTTACTCGGGAAGTCAGCCCCAGCATTTT

j_gene: TRBJ1-3
d_gene: .
abundance: .
v_gene: TRBV5-5
CDR3aa: CASSLPSGNTIYF
CDR3nt: TGTGCCAGCAGCTTGCCCTCTGGAAACACCATATATTTT

j_gene: TRBJ1-5
d_gene: .
abundance: .
v_gene: TRBV6-6
CDR3aa: CASRDQRRGSQPQHF
CDR3nt: TGTGCCAGCAGAGACCAGAGGAGGGGCAGTCAGCCCCAGCATTTT

j_gene: TRBJ2-2
d_gene: TRBD2
abundance: .
v_gene: TRBV5-4
CDR3aa: CASSLPSGGPNTGELFF
CDR3nt: TGTGCCAGCAGCTTACCCAGCGGGGGGCCTAACACCGGGGAGCTGTTTTTT

j_gene: TRBJ1-2
d_gene: .
abundance: .
v_gene: TRBV10-3
CDR3aa: CAISEEPAYGYTF
CDR3nt: TGTGCCATCAGTGAAGAACCGGCGTATGGCTACACCTTC

j_gene: TRBJ2-1
d_gene: TRBD1
abundance: .
v_gene: TRBV5-6
CDR3aa: CASSGQQGAGDNEQFF
CDR3nt: TGTGCCAGCAGCGGCCAGCAGGGGGCCGGGGACAATGAGCAGTTCTTC

j_gene: TRBJ1-5
d_gene: .
abundance: once
v_gene: TRBV19
CDR3aa: CASSTLRGYQPQHF
CDR3nt: TGTGCCAGTAGTACCCTCCGAGGGTACCAGCCCCAGCATTTT

j_gene: TRBJ2-3
d_gene: .
abundance: .
v_gene: TRBV9
CDR3aa: CASSDTGATDTQYF
CDR3nt: TGTGCCAGCAGCGATACGGGGGCGACAGATACGCAGTATTTT

j_gene: TRBJ1-6
d_gene: TRBD1
abundance: .
v_gene: TRBV9
CDR3aa: CASSVAGIGGGSPLHF
CDR3nt: TGTGCCAGCAGCGTAGCGGGCATAGGGGGCGGTTCACCCCTCCACTTT

j_gene: TRBJ2-6
d_gene: .
abundance: .
v_gene: TRBV24-1
CDR3aa: CATSVRNLGAAGANVLTF
CDR3nt: TGTGCCACCAGTGTAAGGAACTTGGGGGCCGCTGGGGCCAACGTCCTGACTTTC

j_gene: TRBJ1-2
d_gene: .
abundance: .
v_gene: TRBV4-1
CDR3aa: CASSQQPGDYGYTF
CDR3nt: TGCGCCAGCAGCCAACAGCCCGGGGACTATGGCTACACCTTC

j_gene: TRBJ2-5
d_gene: TRBD1
abundance: .
v_gene: TRBV5-1
CDR3aa: CASSVVQGMHQETQYF
CDR3nt: TGCGCCAGCAGCGTCGTACAGGGGATGCACCAAGAGACCCAGTACTTC

j_gene: TRBJ2-5
d_gene: .
abundance: .
v_gene: TRBV6-5
CDR3aa: CASSYRETQYF
CDR3nt: TGTGCCAGCAGTTACAGAGAGACCCAGTACTTC

j_gene: TRBJ1-1
d_gene: .
abundance: .
v_gene: TRBV28
CDR3aa: CASSPTAWVFAEAFF
CDR3nt: TGTGCCAGCAGTCCCACGGCGTGGGTCTTCGCTGAAGCTTTCTTT

j_gene: TRBJ2-7
d_gene: .
abundance: .
v_gene: TRBV7-2
CDR3aa: CASSLSSTVYEQYF
CDR3nt: TGTGCCAGCAGCTTAAGTTCGACCGTCTACGAGCAGTACTTC

j_gene: TRBJ2-3
d_gene: .
abundance: .
v_gene: TRBV4-1
CDR3aa: CASSPTSNTDTQYF
CDR3nt: TGCGCCAGCAGCCCAACGAGTAACACAGATACGCAGTATTTT

j_gene: TRBJ1-2
d_gene: .
abundance: .
v_gene: TRBV7-9
CDR3aa: CASSREGGQFYGYTF
CDR3nt: TGTGCCAGCAGCCGAGAAGGTGGACAGTTCTATGGCTACACCTTC

j_gene: TRBJ2-1
d_gene: .
abundance: .
v_gene: TRBV10-1
CDR3aa: CASSESRLARISEQFF
CDR3nt: TGCGCCAGCAGTGAGTCGAGGTTAGCACGGATTAGCGAGCAGTTCTTC

j_gene: TRBJ2-2
d_gene: .
abundance: .
v_gene: TRBV6-5
CDR3aa: CASSLGGPGDGELFF
CDR3nt: TGTGCCAGCAGTCTCGGGGGCCCCGGGGACGGGGAGCTGTTTTTT

j_gene: TRBJ2-1
d_gene: .
abundance: .
v_gene: TRBV11-3
CDR3aa: CASSKGSYNEQFF
CDR3nt: TGTGCCAGCTCAAAGGGCTCCTACAATGAGCAGTTCTTC

j_gene: TRBJ2-3
d_gene: TRBD1
abundance: .
v_gene: TRBV5-1
CDR3aa: CASSRIGTGGTDTQYF
CDR3nt: TGCGCCAGCAGCAGAATTGGGACAGGGGGCACAGATACGCAGTATTTT

j_gene: TRBJ2-1
d_gene: TRBD1
abundance: once
v_gene: TRBV29-1
CDR3aa: CSVGTGGNEQFF
CDR3nt: TGCAGCGTCGGGACAGGAGGCAATGAGCAGTTCTTC

j_gene: TRBJ2-5
d_gene: TRBD1
abundance: .
v_gene: TRBV6-5
CDR3aa: CAVGGQGQETQYF
CDR3nt: TGTGCCGTTGGCGGACAGGGCCAAGAGACCCAGTACTTC

j_gene: TRBJ1-2
d_gene: TRBD1
abundance: few
v_gene: TRBV7-3
CDR3aa: CASSLTTTGGDGYTF
CDR3nt: TGTGCCAGCAGCTTAACCACTACAGGGGGCGATGGCTACACCTTC

j_gene: TRBJ1-2
d_gene: .
abundance: .
v_gene: TRBV12-3/TRBV12-4
CDR3aa: CASSAGVYYGYTF
CDR3nt: TGTGCCAGCAGCGCTGGGGTATACTATGGCTACACCTTC

j_gene: TRBJ2-7
d_gene: .
abundance: few
v_gene: TRBV6-5
CDR3aa: CASSQEATYEQYF
CDR3nt: TGTGCCAGCAGCCAAGAAGCGACCTACGAGCAGTACTTC

j_gene: TRBJ1-5
d_gene: .
abundance: .
v_gene: TRBV7-8
CDR3aa: CASSPGVNQPQHF
CDR3nt: TGTGCCAGCAGCCCCGGTGTAAATCAGCCCCAGCATTTT

j_gene: TRBJ1-1
d_gene: TRBD1
abundance: .
v_gene: TRBV30
CDR3aa: CAWSVGQGSPEAFF
CDR3nt: TGTGCCTGGAGTGTGGGACAGGGGAGCCCTGAAGCTTTCTTT

j_gene: TRBJ1-2
d_gene: .
abundance: .
v_gene: TRBV5-8
CDR3aa: CASSLSRNNYGYTF
CDR3nt: TGTGCCAGCAGCTTGAGCCGGAATAACTATGGCTACACCTTC

j_gene: TRBJ2-3
d_gene: .
abundance: .
v_gene: TRBV12-3/TRBV12-4
CDR3aa: CASSKLADTQYF
CDR3nt: TGTGCCAGCAGTAAGCTCGCAGATACGCAGTATTTT

j_gene: TRBJ2-5
d_gene: .
abundance: .
v_gene: TRBV2
CDR3aa: CASSEGRVQETQYF
CDR3nt: TGTGCCAGCAGTGAAGGCCGGGTCCAAGAGACCCAGTACTTC

j_gene: TRBJ2-2
d_gene: .
abundance: once
v_gene: TRBV19
CDR3aa: CASSIGGAQGELFF
CDR3nt: TGTGCCAGTAGTATAGGAGGGGCCCAAGGGGAGCTGTTTTTT

j_gene: TRBJ2-5
d_gene: .
abundance: .
v_gene: TRBV5-4
CDR3aa: CASSGGLAWETQYF
CDR3nt: TGTGCCAGCAGCGGGGGACTGGCGTGGGAGACCCAGTACTTC

j_gene: TRBJ1-4
d_gene: .
abundance: .
v_gene: TRBV7-8
CDR3aa: CASSPVANEKLFF
CDR3nt: TGTGCCAGCAGCCCCGTAGCTAATGAAAAACTGTTTTTT

j_gene: TRBJ2-7
d_gene: TRBD2
abundance: .
v_gene: TRBV3-1/TRBV3-2
CDR3aa: CASSQPWGGSDEQYF
CDR3nt: TGTGCCAGCAGCCAGCCCTGGGGGGGGTCCGACGAGCAGTACTTC

j_gene: TRBJ2-1
d_gene: .
abundance: .
v_gene: TRBV20-1
CDR3aa: CSASIVGEQFF
CDR3nt: TGCAGTGCTAGTATAGTGGGTGAGCAGTTCTTC

j_gene: TRBJ2-7
d_gene: TRBD2
abundance: once
v_gene: TRBV5-1
CDR3aa: CASSQEAGGIYEQYF
CDR3nt: TGCGCCAGCAGCCAGGAGGCGGGGGGCATTTACGAGCAGTACTTC

j_gene: TRBJ1-4
d_gene: .
abundance: .
v_gene: TRBV28
CDR3aa: CASVQGNEKLFF
CDR3nt: TGTGCCAGTGTACAGGGTAACGAAAAACTGTTTTTT

j_gene: TRBJ1-5
d_gene: .
abundance: .
v_gene: TRBV4-1
CDR3aa: CASSQTGWNQPQHF
CDR3nt: TGCGCCAGCAGCCAGACAGGCTGGAATCAGCCCCAGCATTTT

j_gene: TRBJ1-3
d_gene: TRBD1
abundance: .
v_gene: TRBV5-1
CDR3aa: CASSWTGPYSGNTIYF
CDR3nt: TGCGCCAGCAGCTGGACAGGGCCCTACTCTGGAAACACCATATATTTT

j_gene: TRBJ2-1
d_gene: .
abundance: .
v_gene: TRBV11-2
CDR3aa: CASTRDHEQFF
CDR3nt: TGTGCCAGCACCAGGGACCATGAGCAGTTCTTC

j_gene: TRBJ1-3
d_gene: .
abundance: few
v_gene: TRBV11-2
CDR3aa: CASSLAVGNTIYF
CDR3nt: TGTGCCAGCAGCTTAGCAGTGGGAAACACCATATATTTT

j_gene: TRBJ2-3
d_gene: .
abundance: .
v_gene: TRBV7-2
CDR3aa: CASSPNRILSVDTQYF
CDR3nt: TGTGCCAGCAGCCCCAACAGGATACTGTCGGTAGATACGCAGTATTTT

j_gene: TRBJ2-7
d_gene: TRBD1
abundance: .
v_gene: TRBV9
CDR3aa: CASSVVGTGIEQYF
CDR3nt: TGTGCCAGCAGCGTAGTTGGGACAGGGATCGAGCAGTACTTC

j_gene: TRBJ2-3
d_gene: .
abundance: .
v_gene: TRBV14
CDR3aa: CASSQRLYSTDTQYF
CDR3nt: TGTGCCAGCAGCCAAAGGCTGTATAGCACAGATACGCAGTATTTT

j_gene: TRBJ1-1
d_gene: .
abundance: .
v_gene: TRBV5-1
CDR3aa: CASSPGAVGTEAFF
CDR3nt: TGCGCCAGCAGCCCCGGAGCGGTGGGCACTGAAGCTTTCTTT

j_gene: TRBJ1-4
d_gene: .
abundance: .
v_gene: TRBV10-2
CDR3aa: CASSEWDVNEKLFF
CDR3nt: TGCGCCAGCAGTGAATGGGACGTTAATGAAAAACTGTTTTTT

j_gene: TRBJ2-6
d_gene: TRBD1
abundance: .
v_gene: TRBV7-6
CDR3aa: CASSLRAGTERYSGANVLTF
CDR3nt: TGTGCCAGCAGCTTAAGGGCCGGGACAGAACGCTACTCTGGGGCCAACGTCCTGACTTTC

j_gene: TRBJ2-7
d_gene: .
abundance: .
v_gene: TRBV7-3
CDR3aa: CASSLTRDTHSYEQYF
CDR3nt: TGTGCCAGCAGCTTAACACGGGACACACACTCCTACGAGCAGTACTTC

j_gene: TRBJ1-2
d_gene: .
abundance: few
v_gene: TRBV5-1
CDR3aa: CASSLAGPPAYGYTF
CDR3nt: TGCGCCAGCAGCTTGGCAGGCCCGCCCGCCTATGGCTACACCTTC

j_gene: TRBJ1-6
d_gene: .
abundance: .
v_gene: TRBV9
CDR3aa: CASSQDSNSPLHF
CDR3nt: TGTGCCAGCAGCCAAGACTCAAATTCACCCCTCCACTTT

j_gene: TRBJ1-6
d_gene: .
abundance: .
v_gene: TRBV5-8
CDR3aa: CASSLTDRSYNSPLHF
CDR3nt: TGTGCCAGCAGCTTGACCGACAGGTCTTATAATTCACCCCTCCACTTT

j_gene: TRBJ1-5
d_gene: .
abundance: .
v_gene: TRBV28
CDR3aa: CAGGNRYQPQHF
CDR3nt: TGTGCCGGGGGCAACAGGTATCAGCCCCAGCATTTT

j_gene: TRBJ2-5
d_gene: .
abundance: .
v_gene: TRBV6-1
CDR3aa: CASSEALKTQYF
CDR3nt: TGTGCCAGCAGTGAAGCTCTAAAGACCCAGTACTTC

j_gene: TRBJ2-1
d_gene: TRBD2
abundance: .
v_gene: TRBV4-2
CDR3aa: CASSQELGGGEYNEQFF
CDR3nt: TGTGCCAGCAGCCAAGAGCTAGGCGGGGGGGAATACAATGAGCAGTTCTTC